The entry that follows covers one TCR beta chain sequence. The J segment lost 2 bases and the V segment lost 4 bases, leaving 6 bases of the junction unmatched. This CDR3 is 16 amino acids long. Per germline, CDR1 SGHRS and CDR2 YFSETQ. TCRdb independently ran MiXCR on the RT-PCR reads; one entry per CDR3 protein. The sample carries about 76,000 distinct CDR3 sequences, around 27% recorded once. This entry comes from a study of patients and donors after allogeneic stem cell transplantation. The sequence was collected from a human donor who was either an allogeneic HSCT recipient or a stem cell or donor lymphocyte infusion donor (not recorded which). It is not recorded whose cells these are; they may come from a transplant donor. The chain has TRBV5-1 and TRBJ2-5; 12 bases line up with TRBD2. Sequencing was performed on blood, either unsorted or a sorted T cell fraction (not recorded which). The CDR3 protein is CASSVLAGGNQETQYF. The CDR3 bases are TGCGCCAGCAGCGTACTAGCGGGGGGAAATCAAGAGACCCAGTACTTC.